Following are 32 T cell receptor beta chains from one sample sequenced in a study of post-analysis software for immune sequencing data. General study points: Comparison of patients with controls showed a handful of TRBV segments more frequent in patients, TRBV5-6, TRBV5-1 and TRBV20-1 among them.

Which antigens these TCRs recognize remains unknown. Unique-molecular-identifier-tagged TCR beta cDNA libraries were used. TCRdb ran MiXCR on the PCR reads and lists one entry per CDR3 protein. The sample lists 650,000 to 850,000 distinct CDR3 sequences, approximately 53% occurring once. Sequencing used blood. Receptors originate from a girl aged 10-17 years with multiple sclerosis.

V gene TRBV4-2 combines with J gene TRBJ2-5; 7 bases are shared with TRBD1. From germline, CDR1 is LGHNA and CDR2 YNFKEQ. This CDR3 spans 15 amino acids. V shed 3 bases, J shed 1 base, and the junction held 5 bases outside the gene matches. CDR3 loop: CASSHRGFVQETQYF. The DNA of the CDR3 is TGTGCCAGCAGCCACAGGGGGTTTGTCCAAGAGACCCAGTACTTC.

The chain joins TRBV20-1 to TRBJ2-3; D gene uncertain. Deletions cut 0 bases from V and 6 bases from J, with 19 bases between. The V gene's germline CDR1 is DFQATT and CDR2 SNEGSKA (reference sequence). CDR3 length equals 16 residues. The CDR3 sequence: CSARDIGESIPDTQYF. The CDR3 nucleotides are TGCAGTGCTAGAGATATAGGAGAGTCAATCCCGGATACGCAGTATTTT.

The chain links TRBV5-6 to TRBJ2-5, with TRBD2 matching over 13 bases. CDR1 is SGHDT, CDR2 YYEEEE, per germline. The length of the CDR3 is 17 residues. V lost 6 bases, J lost 3 bases, and 11 bases stayed unmatched. DNA of the CDR3: TGTGCCAGCACAACCCCCACGGGACTAGCGGGGAAAGAGACCCAGTACTTC. Translated, it gives CASTTPTGLAGKETQYF. The full variable domain, in which reference TRBV5-6 and TRBJ2-5 provide the parts outside the CDR3, is DAGVTQSPTHLIKTRGQQVTLRCSPKSGHDTVSWYQQALGQGPQFIFQYYEEEERQRGNFPDRFSGHQFPNYSSELNVNALLLGDSALYLCASTTPTGLAGKETQYFGPGTRLLVL.

The CDR3 nucleotides read TGTGCCAGCAGCTTGACATCTTTTTGGTCCTCCTATGGCTACACCTTC. It specifies CASSLTSFWSSYGYTF. The chain combines TRBV7-9 with TRBJ1-2; D call uncertain. V shed 3 bases and J shed 4 bases, with 18 bases lying between them. This CDR3 is built from 16 residues. Germline V gene lookup returns CDR1 SEHNR and CDR2 FQNEAQ (reference sequence).

The CDR3 loop reads CASSEWGANEKLFF. CDR3 coding DNA: TGTGCCAGCAGTGAATGGGGGGCTAATGAAAAACTGTTTTTT. The V and J genes are TRBV25-1 and TRBJ1-4; D possibly corresponds to TRBD1 (5 bases). V lost 1 base and J 3 bases, leaving 6 bases between the germline ends. Per the germline V gene, CDR1 is MGHDK and CDR2 is SYGVNS. The CDR3 loop spans 14 amino acids.

This sequence joins TRBV7-3 and TRBJ2-3; D possibly matches TRBD1 or TRBD2 (5 bases each). This CDR3 is 16 amino acids long. Germline loops: CDR1 SGHTA, CDR2 FQGTGA. The ends were cut back, 6 bases at V and 2 bases at J, with 18 bases in the middle. The CDR3 DNA reads TGTGCCAGCAGTCTCGCCGGGACCCCTTTCACAGATACGCAGTATTTT. Residues: CASSLAGTPFTDTQYF.

V gene TRBV24-1 combines with J gene TRBJ2-5; D ambiguous. Germline loops: CDR1 KGHDR, CDR2 SFDVKD. The V and J ends lost 1 base and 3 bases respectively, with 11 bases between them. CDR3 length: 15 amino acids. This CDR3 is CATSDLTRAKETQYF. In DNA, the CDR3 is TGTGCCACCAGTGATTTAACCAGAGCCAAAGAGACCCAGTACTTC.

V gene TRBV3-1 combines with J gene TRBJ1-1; unclear D gene. CDR1 and CDR2 from the germline V gene are LGHDT and YNNKEL (reference sequence). The V and J ends lost 0 bases and 7 bases respectively, with 18 bases between them. The length of the CDR3 is 16 residues. CDR3 region: CASSQEGWYGLGEAFF. Written as DNA, the CDR3 is TGTGCCAGCAGCCAAGAAGGCTGGTACGGGCTTGGTGAAGCTTTCTTT.

The rearrangement joins TRBV7-3 to TRBJ2-1; TRBD2 aligns across 9 bases. This CDR3 contains 14 residues. The V gene's germline CDR1 is SGHTA and CDR2 FQGTGA. Trimming removed 5 bases from V and 4 bases from J; junction bases left unmatched: 3. CDR3 sequence (DNA): TGTGCCAGCAGCGCGACTAGCGGTTACAATGAGCAGTTCTTC. Translation gives CASSATSGYNEQFF.

This chain uses TRBV18 with TRBJ1-2; 9 bases fit TRBD1. Germline values: CDR1 KGHSH, CDR2 LQKENI. This CDR3 spans 14 amino acids. V trimming: 3 bases; J trimming: 6 bases; junction bases outside the gene matches: 5. The CDR3 sequence is CASSPGQGLDGYTF. Here the CDR3 DNA reads TGTGCCAGCTCACCCGGACAGGGGCTAGATGGCTACACCTTC. The whole variable domain, remainder taken from reference TRBV18 and TRBJ1-2, is NAGVMQNPRHLVRRRGQEARLRCSPMKGHSHVYWYRQLPEEGLKFMVYLQKENIIDESGMPKERFSAEFPKEGPSILRIQQVVRGDSAAYFCASSPGQGLDGYTFGSGTRLTVV.

This clonotype was seen more than once but under ten times. The chain carries TRBV20-1 and TRBJ2-7, with 9 bases aligning to TRBD1. The CDR3 is 15 amino acids. In germline, CDR1 is DFQATT, CDR2 SNEGSKA (reference sequence). V dropped 3 bases and J dropped 4; count of bases not matched to a gene: 10. DNA of the CDR3: TGCAGTGCTAGCCTACCGACAGGGGGGTGGTACGAGCAGTACTTC. Translating it yields CSASLPTGGWYEQYF.

The chain carries TRBV5-1 and TRBJ2-5, with TRBD1 as a possible D gene (6 bases). The CDR3 runs to 14 residues. V was clipped by 3 bases and J by 0 bases, with 9 bases between them. Germline V gene data show CDR1 as SGHRS and CDR2 as YFSETQ. CDR3 sequence reads: CASSSQGYQETQYF. For the CDR3, the DNA is TGCGCCAGCAGCTCACAGGGATACCAAGAGACCCAGTACTTC.

V usage is TRBV30 and J usage is TRBJ2-3; TRBD1 matches 9 bases. V lost 1 base, J lost 2 bases, and 7 bases stayed unmatched. CDR1 and CDR2 (germline): GTSNPN, SVGIG (reference sequence). The CDR3 extends over 16 amino acids. This CDR3 reads CAWSAYRGRFTDTQYF. In nucleotides, the CDR3 is TGTGCCTGGAGTGCCTACAGGGGGCGGTTCACAGATACGCAGTATTTT.

The chain links TRBV3-1 to TRBJ1-2, with unresolved D. The germline gives CDR1 LGHDT, CDR2 YNNKEL (reference sequence). V was clipped by 4 bases and J by 8 bases, with 20 bases between them. The CDR3 runs to 15 residues. CDR3: CASSLMARPSGGYTF. The CDR3 nucleotides are TGTGCCAGCAGCCTCATGGCCAGGCCCTCCGGGGGCTACACCTTC.

This clonotype was seen a handful of times. The V gene is TRBV29-1, the J gene TRBJ2-5; 12 bases fit TRBD2. The ends lost 3 bases at V and 0 bases at J; junction bases unmatched: 5. Per germline, CDR1 SQVTM and CDR2 ANQGSEA. The length of the CDR3 is 16 residues. CDR3: CSVETSGGPYQETQYF. In DNA, the CDR3 is TGCAGCGTTGAGACTAGCGGGGGTCCGTACCAAGAGACCCAGTACTTC.

The chain's CDR3 is CASSLYGGGSPLHF. The CDR3 DNA is TGTGCCAGCAGTTTATACGGGGGCGGTTCACCCCTCCACTTT. This rearrangement joins TRBV12-3 or TRBV12-4 to TRBJ1-6, with D perhaps TRBD1 (6 bases). Trimming took 2 bases from V and 9 from J, leaving 11 bases between them. The CDR3 loop spans 14 amino acids.

The chain links TRBV2 to TRBJ1-2; D not resolved. Germline V gene lookup returns CDR1 SNHLY and CDR2 FYNNEI. Trimming stripped 4 bases from V and 1 base from J, with 4 bases between. CDR3 length: 12 amino acids. The CDR3, as DNA: TGTGCCAGCAGTGGCATTAACTATGGCTACACCTTC. It yields the protein CASSGINYGYTF.

This chain joins TRBV19 and TRBJ2-5; 9 bases agree with TRBD2. Germline lookup yields CDR1 LNHDA and CDR2 SQIVND (reference sequence). The junction had 5 bases not matched to a gene; V was cut back by 3 bases and J by 3 bases. The CDR3 totals 15 residues. CDR3 protein: CASSIAASGEETQYF. The CDR3 DNA reads TGTGCCAGTAGTATCGCGGCTAGCGGGGAAGAGACCCAGTACTTC.

The chain uses TRBV3-1 and TRBJ2-3; TRBD1 matches 10 bases. V was pared by 2 bases and J by 0 bases, with 5 bases of the junction left unmatched. Per the germline V gene, CDR1 is LGHDT and CDR2 is YNNKEL (reference sequence). The CDR3 loop spans 17 amino acids. The DNA for the CDR3 is TGTGCCAGCAGCCAAACCGGGACAGGGGAAAGCACAGATACGCAGTATTTT. Its protein product is CASSQTGTGESTDTQYF.

The CDR3 DNA is TGCAGCGTTGAAGAGGGGACACCCTCGGGCTACACCTTC. Translating gives CSVEEGTPSGYTF. This rearrangement joins TRBV29-1 to TRBJ1-2; D is perhaps TRBD1 (6 bases). This CDR3 spans 13 amino acids. V was cut by 0 bases and J by 8 bases, with 13 bases left in between. Germline CDR1 and CDR2: SQVTM and ANQGSEA.

The J gene is TRBJ2-1, the V gene TRBV12-3 or TRBV12-4; weak D call: TRBD2 (5 bases). The CDR3 contains 16 residues. The V end lost 6 bases, the J end lost 3 bases, and 18 bases lay between the germline ends. DNA for the CDR3: TGTGCCAGCAGCCTACCGCTAGCAGCCGGCTACAATGAGCAGTTCTTC. It encodes CASSLPLAAGYNEQFF.

In this sample, this clonotype turned up a few times. The chain joins TRBV10-3 to TRBJ1-2, with 8 bases fitting TRBD1. Germline trimming cut 8 bases from V and 4 bases from J; bases unmatched to any gene: 15. In germline, CDR1 is ENHRY, CDR2 SYGVKD. The length of the CDR3 is 16 residues. The CDR3, as DNA: TGTGCCATCCCGAACCCGGACAGGGATGCAAGCTATGGCTACACCTTC. It yields the protein CAIPNPDRDASYGYTF.

The V and J genes are TRBV7-7 and TRBJ2-7; D may match TRBD1 or TRBD2 (5 bases each). V dropped 4 bases and J dropped 6 bases, with 13 bases sitting between them. The CDR3 length is 13 residues. CDR1 is SSHAT, CDR2 FNYEAQ, per germline (reference sequence). In DNA form, the CDR3 reads TGTGCCAGCAGCTCCACCAGGGCGGGCGAGCAGTACTTC. It translates to CASSSTRAGEQYF.

This chain links TRBV6-6 with TRBJ1-5, with 8 bases fitting TRBD1. This CDR3 comprises 14 residues. V gave up 6 bases and J gave up 4 bases; unmatched junction bases: 5. Germline V gives CDR1 MNHNY, CDR2 SVGAGI (reference sequence). CDR3 residues: CASRIRTGNQPQHF. The CDR3, as DNA: TGTGCCAGCAGGATCCGGACAGGGAATCAGCCCCAGCATTTT.

The chain combines TRBV15 with TRBJ2-1; 9 nucleotides line up with TRBD1. The DNA end lines up better with TRBJ2-7; the J call may be wrong. CDR3 length: 17 residues. Germline V CDR1 and CDR2: LNHNV, YYDKDF (reference sequence). The CDR3 sequence: CATSRDAGTGTSYEQYF. The CDR3 DNA follows: TGTGCCACCAGCAGAGATGCAGGGACAGGGACTTCCTACGAGCAGTACTTC.

V is TRBV9 and J is TRBJ2-3; 10 bases are a match to TRBD2. The junction had 5 bases not matched to a gene; V was cut back by 0 bases and J by 4 bases. Germline lookup yields CDR1 SGDLS and CDR2 YYNGEE. CDR3 length: 16 residues. The CDR3 spells CASSVGRLAGADTQYF. The CDR3 DNA follows: TGTGCCAGCAGCGTAGGAAGGCTAGCGGGGGCAGATACGCAGTATTTT. The whole variable domain, remainder taken from reference TRBV9 and TRBJ2-3, is DSGVTQTPKHLITATGQRVTLRCSPRSGDLSVYWYQQSLDQGLQFLIQYYNGEERAKGNILERFSAQQFPDLHSELNLSSLELGDSALYFCASSVGRLAGADTQYFGPGTRLTVL.

The V call is TRBV5-1, the J call TRBJ2-7; tentatively, D is TRBD2 (6 bases). Near its end, the DNA agrees better with TRBJ2-4, so the J call may be wrong. The CDR3 is 17 residues long. The germline CDR1 and CDR2 sequences are SGHRS and YFSETQ. The CDR3 DNA follows: TGCGCCAGCAGCTTGGAGACTAGTTCCCAACGACTAAACATTCAGTACTTC. Protein product: CASSLETSSQRLNIQYF.

This clonotype was counted only a few times. The chain is built from TRBV20-1 and TRBJ2-7; 7 positions match TRBD1. CDR3 size: 14 residues. Germline CDR1 is DFQATT and CDR2 is SNEGSKA (reference sequence). The ends lost 5 bases at V and 3 bases at J; junction bases unmatched: 10. The CDR3 sequence: CSAESRQGVYEQYF. The CDR3 bases are TGCAGTGCTGAGTCGCGGCAGGGGGTCTACGAGCAGTACTTC.

Only a few counts were recorded for this clonotype. The chain joins TRBV6-5 to TRBJ2-3; 7 bases map to TRBD1. Losses at the gene ends were 6 bases for V and 0 bases for J; bases not matched to a gene: 9. Germline CDR1 MNHEY, CDR2 SVGAGI. The CDR3 runs 16 residues. DNA for the CDR3: TGTGCCAGCAGCCCCGGGACAGCAGTTAGCACAGATACGCAGTATTTT. Translation: CASSPGTAVSTDTQYF.

This clonotype was counted many times. The V gene is TRBV29-1, the J gene TRBJ2-7; D ambiguous. With 4 bases removed from V and 2 bases from J, the gap between germline ends came to 12 bases. Germline V lookup: CDR1 SQVTM, CDR2 ANQGSEA. CDR3 length: 13 amino acids. This CDR3 reads CSVAHVQTYEQYF. Here the CDR3 DNA reads TGCAGCGTTGCCCATGTCCAAACCTACGAGCAGTACTTC.

This chain links TRBV7-6 with TRBJ2-5; 11 bases fit TRBD2. The CDR3 has 17 residues. Germline CDR1 SGHVS, CDR2 FNYEAQ. V trimming: 3 bases; J trimming: 1 base; junction bases outside the gene matches: 7. The CDR3 coding sequence is TGTGCCAGCAGCTTGGAACTAGCGGGGGCCGTCCAAGAGACCCAGTACTTC. Translating gives CASSLELAGAVQETQYF.

V and J are TRBV30 and TRBJ1-2, with D possibly TRBD1 on 5 matching bases. V lost 7 bases to trimming and J lost 5 bases, with 17 bases between them. Germline CDR1 is GTSNPN and CDR2 is SVGIG (reference sequence). The CDR3 spans 13 residues. The CDR3 region has the DNA TGTGCCTCCCCCGCGCACCGGGGGTATGGCTACACCTTC. As protein: CASPAHRGYGYTF.